These 8 T cell receptor beta chains originate from one sample sequenced in a study of identical twins. Via MiXCR, TCRdb re-called the 5' RACE reads, giving one row per CDR3 protein. The repertoire holds more than 1.5 million distinct CDR3 sequences, with roughly a third as singletons. Sequencing was carried out using cord blood. These receptors all stem from a newborn girl in good health.

The J gene is TRBJ2-2, the V gene TRBV12-3 or TRBV12-4; D gene unclear. The CDR3 runs to 11 residues. Trimming shortened V by 3 bases and J by 9 bases, and 5 bases separated the two germline ends. CDR3 amino acids: CASSLGWELFF. For the CDR3, the DNA is TGTGCCAGCAGTTTGGGTTGGGAGCTGTTTTTT.

This clonotype was detected only a few times. The rearrangement uses TRBV7-2 and TRBJ2-7, with a possible D match to TRBD1 (5 bases). The CDR3 loop spans 15 amino acids. Trimming removed 3 bases at V and 4 bases at J, with 16 bases between. The germline gives CDR1 SGHTA, CDR2 FQGNSA. This CDR3 is CASSLVEGAGYEQYF. The CDR3 DNA follows: TGTGCCAGCAGCTTGGTGGAAGGGGCCGGGTACGAGCAGTACTTC. Drawing the rest from reference TRBV7-2 and TRBJ2-7, the complete variable domain is GAGVSQSPSNKVTEKGKDVELRCDPISGHTALYWYRQSLGQGLEFLIYFQGNSAPDKSGLPSDRFSAERTGGSVSTLTIQRTQQEDSAVYLCASSLVEGAGYEQYFGPGTRLTVT.

This clonotype was detected ten times or more. The chain joins TRBV6-5 to TRBJ2-1; D could derive from TRBD1 or TRBD2 (6 bases each). The CDR3 is 13 residues long. The V end was cut by 4 bases, the J end by 9 bases, with 13 bases between. CDR1 and CDR2 (germline): MNHEY, SVGAGI. CDR3 sequence: CASSSRRDTEQFF. CDR3 sequence (DNA): TGTGCCAGCAGTTCACGGCGGGACACTGAGCAGTTCTTC.

The rearrangement joins TRBV12-3 or TRBV12-4 to TRBJ2-7; TRBD1 agrees at 7 bases. J gave up 2 bases and V 5 bases, and 6 bases lay outside the gene matches. This CDR3 has 14 residues. The CDR3 sequence: CASSRGQSAYEQYF. The CDR3 DNA is TGTGCCAGCAGTCGGGGACAGAGCGCCTACGAGCAGTACTTC.

J is TRBJ1-4 and V is TRBV5-1; D is undetermined. V was clipped by 7 bases and J by 0 bases, with 16 bases between them. The germline gives CDR1 SGHRS, CDR2 YFSETQ. The CDR3 loop spans 16 amino acids. The CDR3 is CASGPGHPATNEKLFF. The CDR3 nucleotides read TGCGCCAGCGGACCTGGGCACCCCGCAACTAATGAAAAACTGTTTTTT.

This clonotype was counted once. The chain carries TRBV3-1 and TRBJ1-2; TRBD1 agrees at 7 bases. CDR1 is LGHDT, CDR2 YNNKEL, per germline (reference sequence). After removal of 4 bases from V and 13 bases from J, the junction contained 9 bases not matched to a gene. CDR3 length equals 12 residues. The CDR3 spells CASSPSGGRLTF. As DNA, the CDR3 is TGTGCCAGCAGCCCTTCAGGGGGACGGCTCACCTTC.

The V and J genes are TRBV5-1 and TRBJ1-2; D not resolved. The length of the CDR3 is 14 residues. V shed 7 bases and J shed 1 base, with 14 bases lying between them. Germline V gene lookup returns CDR1 SGHRS and CDR2 YFSETQ. CDR3: CASGDLQLNYGYTF. In DNA, the CDR3 is TGCGCCAGCGGGGATCTACAGCTTAACTATGGCTACACCTTC.

This clonotype has more than one count but fewer than ten. The chain combines TRBV2 with TRBJ1-5; a possible D gene is TRBD1 (6 bases). CDR1 and CDR2 from the germline V gene are SNHLY and FYNNEI. V lost 4 bases and J lost 4, with 11 bases in between. This CDR3 is 14 amino acids long. CDR3 sequence (DNA): TGTGCCAGCAGTGGCCCCGGACAGAATCAGCCCCAGCATTTT. Translated, it gives CASSGPGQNQPQHF.